The 8 T cell receptor beta chains below all came from one sample that was sequenced in a study of cytomegalovirus exposure and HLA in healthy donors. The PCR had 60 Vbeta and 13 Jbeta primers. Method: immunoSEQ multiplex PCR; TCRdb's copy keeps in-frame clones and lacks some. The table records under 200,000 clones, 73% of them present only once. Sequenced material: PBMCs. The receptors were gathered from a young woman in good health and CMV-seropositive.

This chain uses TRBV6-5 with TRBJ1-1; possibly TRBD1 for D (6 bases). V was shortened by 7 bases and J by 4 bases, with 16 bases between the two germline ends. The CDR3 is 14 amino acids. Germline CDR1 and CDR2: MNHEY and SVGAGI. CDR3 DNA sequence: TGTGCCAGCACCTCAAGGGGGGGACTCACTGAAGCTTTCTTT. Its protein is CASTSRGGLTEAFF.

V and J are TRBV19 and TRBJ2-7; TRBD1 matches at 7 bases. Looked up from germline, CDR1 is LNHDA and CDR2 is SQIVND (reference sequence). The CDR3 spans 14 residues. The junction had 8 bases not matched to a gene; V was cut back by 8 bases and J by 1 base. DNA of the CDR3: TGTGCCAGTGCGACAGGGCGGCAGTCCTACGAGCAGTACTTC. Translated, it gives CASATGRQSYEQYF.

The rearrangement links TRBV2 to TRBJ2-5; TRBD2 matches at 9 bases. The junction had 6 bases not matched to a gene; V was cut back by 5 bases and J by 2 bases. Per germline, CDR1 SNHLY and CDR2 FYNNEI. This CDR3 spans 15 amino acids. The CDR3 region is CASSRLADTQETQYF. The DNA of the CDR3 is TGTGCCAGCAGTAGACTAGCGGACACTCAAGAGACCCAGTACTTC.

A few counts support this clone. The V call is TRBV9, the J call TRBJ1-2, with D maybe TRBD1 (6 bases). Germline loops: CDR1 SGDLS, CDR2 YYNGEE. Trimming took off 3 bases at V and 3 bases at J, with 18 bases between the two ends. The CDR3 sequence is 16 residues long. The CDR3 coding sequence is TGTGCCAGCAGCGCGGGGGAGGGGGGAGAGGACTATGGCTACACCTTC. Protein sequence: CASSAGEGGEDYGYTF.

V gene TRBV7-3 combines with J gene TRBJ2-2; 7 bases are a match to TRBD1. Unmatched junction bases numbered 7, after V lost 8 bases and J lost 4 bases. The CDR3 runs to 14 residues. The V gene's germline CDR1 is SGHTA and CDR2 FQGTGA. For the CDR3, the DNA is TGTGCCAGCGGAAGACAGGGCAGCACCGGGGAGCTGTTTTTT. This codes for CASGRQGSTGELFF.

The chain links TRBV9 to TRBJ2-1; TRBD2 matches at 11 bases. The CDR3 sequence is 16 residues long. From germline, CDR1 is SGDLS and CDR2 YYNGEE. The ends lost 2 bases at V and 6 bases at J; junction bases unmatched: 7. The CDR3 loop is CASSVSPSGGINEQFF. In DNA, the CDR3 is TGTGCCAGCAGCGTCTCCCCTAGCGGGGGGATCAATGAGCAGTTCTTC.

This chain uses TRBV4-1 with TRBJ1-3, with 7 positions matching TRBD1. V shed 4 bases and J 4 bases; nucleotides not matched to a gene: 7. The CDR3 contains 15 residues. Per germline, CDR1 MGHRA and CDR2 YSYEKL. The CDR3 nucleotides read TGCGCCAGCAGCCTGGTCCAGGGGGGCGGAAACACCATATATTTT. This codes for CASSLVQGGGNTIYF.

This rearrangement joins TRBV29-1 to TRBJ2-7, with 7 bases identical to TRBD2. Germline assignment: CDR1 SQVTM and CDR2 ANQGSEA. The CDR3 covers 14 residues. With V trimmed by 4 bases and J by 0 bases, 6 bases remained unmatched. DNA for the CDR3: TGCAGCGTTGCCGCGGGGGACGGCTCCTACGAGCAGTACTTC. It translates to CSVAAGDGSYEQYF.